A selection of T cell receptor beta chains follows, all from one sample in a study of T cell responses to AZD1222 COVID-19 vaccine. The table came from immunoSEQ multiplex PCR; TCRdb's copy has only in-frame clones and leaves some out. The table lists around 180,000 clones, 85% to 95% of them singletons, with around 1.5% in the top ten. The sample in question was peripheral blood, obtained 28 days after the second AZD1222 dose. Receptors were obtained from an adult who received the AZD1222 COVID-19 vaccine. The CDR3 runs from the conserved cysteine through the conserved F or W. The D gene is left open where the match is weak. Clone size is not always given. Where it is, it says once, few, many or a class for expanded clones.

j_call v_call clone_size d_call cdr3_nt cdr3_aa
TRBJ2-1 TRBV4-1 NA NA TGCGCCAGCAGCCAAGGACCCGGGGATGAGCAGTTCTTC CASSQGPGDEQFF
TRBJ1-1 TRBV5-8 NA NA TGTGCCAGCAGCTTGGGGCAGGGTTTGGCTGAAGCTTTCTTT CASSLGQGLAEAFF
TRBJ1-1 TRBV25-1 NA NA TGTGCCAGCCTAGGCAGGGTGGACACTGAAGCTTTCTTT CASLGRVDTEAFF
TRBJ2-3 TRBV3-1/TRBV3-2 once NA TGTGCCAGCAGCCGAGTACGGTTCAGGGGAGAGAGCACAGATACGCAGTATTTT CASSRVRFRGESTDTQYF
TRBJ2-5 TRBV7-3 NA NA TGTGCCAGCAGCGTCTTAGCGGGACAGGCAACAGAGACCCAGTACTTC CASSVLAGQATETQYF
TRBJ1-2 TRBV28 NA TRBD1 TGTGCCAGCAGTGCTCATGTGACAGGGAACTATGGCTACACCTTC CASSAHVTGNYGYTF
TRBJ2-2 TRBV11-2 once TRBD1 TGTGCCACCAGGACAGGGGGAATGTTAAAATCTGGGGAGCTGTTTTTT CATRTGGMLKSGELFF
TRBJ1-6 TRBV7-2 NA NA TGTGCCTCCAGGGCGGCAACGGGGAGACCCTATAATTCACCCCTCCACTTT CASRAATGRPYNSPLHF
TRBJ2-3 TRBV3-1/TRBV3-2 NA TRBD2 TGTGCCAGCAGCCATTCAAGGCTAGCGGGAGCAGATACGCAGTATTTT CASSHSRLAGADTQYF
TRBJ1-1 TRBV9 NA NA TGTGCCAGCAGCGTAGAAAACAGGGCCACTGAAGCTTTCTTT CASSVENRATEAFF
TRBJ1-4 TRBV3-1/TRBV3-2 NA TRBD1 TGTGCCAGCACCACAGGGGCCCACCGACTGTTTTTT CASTTGAHRLFF
TRBJ2-7 TRBV5-6 NA NA TGTGCCAGCAGCTTAATTACGCACCGCAGCTCCTACGAGCAGTACTTC CASSLITHRSSYEQYF
TRBJ2-7 TRBV27 once NA TGTGCCAGCAGTTTAGGAGGGTGGGGGCCCGAGCAGTACTTC CASSLGGWGPEQYF
TRBJ2-6 TRBV7-8 NA NA TGTGCCAGCAGTGCCCTTTTCTCTGGGGCCAACGTCCTGACTTTC CASSALFSGANVLTF
TRBJ1-6 TRBV11-1 NA NA TGTGCCAGCAGGTCAAGGAAGGCGAAACCCCTCCACTTT CASRSRKAKPLHF
TRBJ2-5 TRBV7-9 NA NA TGTGCCAGCAGCAAACGGGGAGCCCAAGAGACCCAGTACTTC CASSKRGAQETQYF
TRBJ2-5 TRBV30 NA TRBD2 TGTGCCTGGAGTGTGTTTGGGAGCGGGAGTCGAGAGACCCAGTACTTC CAWSVFGSGSRETQYF
TRBJ1-1 TRBV18 NA NA TGTGCCAGCTCACCTTCAAGGGGAGGAAACACTGAAGCTTTCTTT CASSPSRGGNTEAFF
TRBJ1-5 TRBV6-1 NA NA TGTGCCAGCAGTGAAGGCTTGGTACAGCCCCAGCATTTT CASSEGLVQPQHF
TRBJ2-3 TRBV18 NA NA TGTGCCAGCTCACCCGGTCCTAGCACAGATACGCAGTATTTT CASSPGPSTDTQYF
TRBJ1-1 TRBV7-9 NA NA TGTGCCAGCAGCTTAGAGGGGCTTCAGAACACTGAAGCTTTCTTT CASSLEGLQNTEAFF
TRBJ2-7 TRBV27 NA TRBD1 TGTGCCAGCAGCCCCGGGACAGGAGTCTACGAGCAGTACTTC CASSPGTGVYEQYF
TRBJ1-3 TRBV3-1/TRBV3-2 NA NA TGTGCCAGCAGCCAAGACCCCCGGGCGTCGGGTGGAAACACCATATATTTT CASSQDPRASGGNTIYF
TRBJ2-1 TRBV5-1 NA TRBD2 TGCGCCAGCAGCTTGACTAGCGGGAGTTTGCATGAGCAGTTCTTC CASSLTSGSLHEQFF
TRBJ2-7 TRBV28 NA NA TGTGCCAGCAGAGCAGGCCCTTACTACGAGCAGTACTTC CASRAGPYYEQYF
TRBJ1-6 TRBV7-8 NA NA TGTGCCAGCAGCTTAGTTAGGGGGTATAATTCACCCCTCCACTTT CASSLVRGYNSPLHF
TRBJ2-3 TRBV10-3 NA TRBD2 TGTGCCATCAGGGACCCCGGACTAGCGGGAGGGCCCGGAAATACGCAGTATTTT CAIRDPGLAGGPGNTQYF
TRBJ1-5 TRBV27 NA NA TGTGCCAGCAGTGCCGAGGGGGTTCTTAGCAATCAGCCCCAGCATTTT CASSAEGVLSNQPQHF
TRBJ2-2 TRBV11-2 many NA TGTGCCAGCAGCCGTGGCCGGGATGCGGGCACTGGGGAGCTGTTTTTT CASSRGRDAGTGELFF
TRBJ2-7 TRBV5-6 NA TRBD2 TGTGCCAGCAGCCAAGGACTAGTCCCCTACGAGCAGTACTTC CASSQGLVPYEQYF